The T cell receptor beta chain described here comes from a study of blood T cell repertoires in COVID-19. In the study overall: Researchers got acute and convalescent COVID-19 samples from the United States, Italy and Spain.

This clone was counted between two and nine times. Clones were sequenced by immunoSEQ multiplex PCR, and TCRdb holds only the in-frame ones, with some missing. In the table there are more than 95,000 clones, roughly four fifths of which are singletons. With V trimmed by 1 base and J by 5 bases, 4 bases remained unmatched. Germline V lookup: CDR1 MGHRA, CDR2 YSYEKL. The CDR3 consists of 16 residues. The receptor's source is a man aged 55-75 years with acute or convalescent COVID-19. The sequenced sample consisted of peripheral blood. V usage is TRBV4-1 and J usage is TRBJ2-2; 10 bases match TRBD1. CDR3 sequence (DNA): TGCGCCAGCAGCCAAGGTGGGACAGGGGTAACCGGGGAGCTGTTTTTT. Protein sequence: CASSQGGTGVTGELFF.